The next 21 T cell receptor beta chains were all read from a single sample in a study of kidney transplant recipient with SARS-CoV-2 infection (dated by TCRdb to the early 2020s). For sequencing, an Illumina MiSeq was employed. Using fastp at Q25 and MiXCR, TCRdb reprocessed the public reads and kept productive beta chains. A single entry per CDR3 protein holds the most common genes and DNA from its merged rows. This sample gives about 240,000 distinct CDR3 sequences in total; less than 35% of them show up just once. The leading ten clones occupy almost 7.5% of the sample. Explained via the paper, the time point label denotes: pre-pandemic baseline sample and day 111 after first positive SARS-CoV-2 test. The specimen comprised a blood sample, sampled at baseline and on roughly day 110 from a kidney transplant recipient. Receptors were obtained from a male patient between 25 and 39 years old who had COVID-19 and was a kidney transplant recipient. After a transplant, some T cells may have been passed on by the graft donor.

This clonotype was recorded once. A much larger clone differs from this one at a single base, so this may be a read error. The chain employs TRBV20-1 and TRBJ2-7, with TRBD2 identical over 10 bases. The germline V gene has CDR1 DFQATT and CDR2 SNEGSKA (reference sequence). This CDR3 is built from 19 residues. V lost 2 bases to trimming and J lost 7 bases; unmatched junction nucleotides: 23. The CDR3 region has the DNA TGCAGTGCTAGAAACCTCTGGGCTAGCGGGAGTTCCTCGGTACTGGAGCAGTACTTC. As protein: CSARNLWASGSSSVLEQYF.

A word on this clonotype: At one end the junction does not follow the germline gene, possibly because of a read error. The chain joins TRBV5-1 to TRBJ1-5; D may be TRBD1 (5 bases). The CDR3 totals 13 residues. Germline V gene sequence: CDR1 SGHRS, CDR2 YFSETQ. The DNA for the CDR3 is TGCGACAGCAGCTTAGGTGGGGGTCAGCCCCAGCATTTT. This codes for CDSSLGGGQPQHF.

As regards this clonotype: A single base separates this from a much larger clone, so it may be a read error. The gene calls are TRBV7-2 and TRBJ1-2; TRBD1 matches at 8 bases. The CDR3 sequence is 12 residues long. Losses at the gene ends were 5 bases for V and 8 bases for J; bases not matched to a gene: 4. The V gene's germline CDR1 is SGHTA and CDR2 FQGNSA. The CDR3 protein is CTSSVTGDGYTF. CDR3 coding DNA: TGTACCAGCAGCGTGACAGGGGACGGCTACACCTTC.

Comment on this clonotype: Germline is not matched at one junction end, which may reflect a read error. The CDR3 here is CASSIPGSHGKTYGYAF. The CDR3 DNA sequence: TGTGCCAGCAGTATACCAGGCTCACACGGAAAGACCTATGGCTACGCCTTC. The chain couples TRBV6-4 to TRBJ1-2; D is unresolved. This CDR3 contains 17 residues. The germline CDR1 and CDR2 sequences are MRHNA and SNTAGT.

Concerning this clonotype: A much more abundant neighbour one base away suggests this may be a read error. This sequence joins TRBV7-6 and TRBJ1-2; D not certain. Trimming took 5 bases from V and 4 from J, leaving 23 bases between them. Germline V CDR1 and CDR2: SGHVS, FNYEAQ. The CDR3 is 17 residues long. The CDR3 region has the DNA TGTGCCAGCAGCCTTACCGGTGGATCTCGAAAGACCTATGGCTACACCTTC. Its translation: CASSLTGGSRKTYGYTF.

V is TRBV30 and J is TRBJ1-6; no reliable D call. This CDR3 spans 14 amino acids. The germline V gene has CDR1 GTSNPN and CDR2 SVGIG (reference sequence). V dropped 0 bases and J dropped 4 bases, with 7 bases sitting between them. CDR3 sequence (DNA): TGTGCCTGGAGTGTGAGTCAGTATAATTCACCCCTCCACTTT. Translation: CAWSVSQYNSPLHF.

This clonotype was recorded a few times. J is TRBJ2-2 and V is TRBV3-1; no clear D gene. This CDR3 spans 18 amino acids. The V end lost 5 bases, the J end lost 5 bases, and 24 bases lay between the germline ends. Looked up from germline, CDR1 is LGHDT and CDR2 is YNNKEL (reference sequence). CDR3 residues: CASSRKIPISGLTGELFF. The CDR3 nucleotides are TGTGCCAGCAGCAGAAAAATTCCCATTTCAGGCTTGACCGGGGAGCTGTTTTTT.

In its sample, this clonotype was seen many times. The chain links TRBV4-2 to TRBJ2-2; D gene ambiguous. V gave up 2 bases and J gave up 5 bases, with 12 bases separating them. The CDR3 covers 15 residues. Germline V gene sequence: CDR1 LGHNA, CDR2 YNFKEQ. The CDR3 protein is CASSQNHIGTGELFF. The DNA of the CDR3 is TGTGCCAGCAGCCAAAATCATATCGGGACCGGGGAGCTGTTTTTT.

There are many counts of this clonotype. The chain employs TRBV3-1 and TRBJ2-1; TRBD1 aligns across 12 bases. The CDR3 contains 15 residues. The germline CDR1 and CDR2 sequences are LGHDT and YNNKEL (reference sequence). J gave up 7 bases and V 7 bases, and 8 bases lay outside the gene matches. Here the CDR3 reads CASTKGQGAKNEQFF. CDR3 coding DNA: TGTGCCAGCACCAAGGGACAGGGGGCGAAAAATGAGCAGTTCTTC.

This clonotype was counted a single time. This probably arose from a read error, given a far larger clone one base away. The DNA for the CDR3 is TGTGCCGGCAGCCCGGGACAGGGGGCAAAAGAGCAGTACTTC. It encodes CAGSPGQGAKEQYF. This chain joins TRBV6-1 and TRBJ2-5, with 12 bases fitting TRBD1. The CDR3 is 14 residues long. Germline CDR1 MNHNS, CDR2 SASEGT.

For this clonotype: A read error is possible here, since a much larger clone lies one base away. The rearrangement links TRBV3-1 to TRBJ2-3; D is unresolved. Germline V gene lookup returns CDR1 LGHDT and CDR2 YNNKEL (reference sequence). This CDR3 contains 13 residues. CDR3 region: CACSQDFSDTQYF. The CDR3 region has the DNA TGTGCCTGCAGCCAAGATTTTTCAGATACGCAGTATTTT.

This clonotype was observed at least ten times. This chain uses TRBV5-8 with TRBJ1-2; D perhaps matches TRBD1 (6 bases). The germline V gene has CDR1 SGHTS and CDR2 YDEGEE. This CDR3 contains 15 residues. The V end was cut by 3 bases, the J end by 3 bases, with 15 bases between. This CDR3 is CASSSTLGGYYGYTF. CDR3 in DNA: TGTGCCAGCAGCTCTACTCTCGGGGGCTACTATGGCTACACCTTC.

Comments on this clonotype: With a much larger clone just one base away, this may be a read error. The chain joins TRBV6-5 to TRBJ1-3, with no clear D. The CDR3 runs to 15 residues. Germline V gene data show CDR1 as MNHEY and CDR2 as SVGAGI. The CDR3 spells CACSPGFSSGNTIYF. The CDR3 region has the DNA TGTGCCTGCAGCCCCGGCTTCAGCTCTGGAAACACCATATATTTT.

This clonotype was found many times. The rearrangement joins TRBV20-1 to TRBJ1-3, with D hard to call. V lost 3 bases and J lost 0, with 12 bases in between. The V gene's germline CDR1 is DFQATT and CDR2 SNEGSKA (reference sequence). The CDR3 covers 15 residues. The CDR3 nucleotides read TGCAGTGCTAGTAATGCCCGACTCTCTGGAAACACCATATATTTT. It yields the protein CSASNARLSGNTIYF.

The rearrangement uses TRBV20-1 and TRBJ1-2; D gene uncertain. Germline V gene lookup returns CDR1 DFQATT and CDR2 SNEGSKA (reference sequence). The CDR3 sequence is 16 residues long. Trimming removed 7 bases at V and 4 bases at J, with 25 bases between. The CDR3 protein is CSDNITLFRKTYGYTF. In nucleotides, the CDR3 is TGCAGTGATAACATAACGCTGTTTCGAAAGACCTATGGCTACACCTTC.

This clonotype was observed many times. The chain combines TRBV7-3 with TRBJ1-1; D not resolved. The CDR3 is 13 amino acids. Deletions cut 2 bases from V and 2 bases from J, with 6 bases between. Germline values: CDR1 SGHTA, CDR2 FQGTGA. CDR3 bases: TGTGCCAGCAGCTTATTGGGTAACACTGAAGCTTTCTTT. Encoded protein: CASSLLGNTEAFF.

This clonotype was detected ten times or more. The V and J genes are TRBV7-2 and TRBJ2-1; 9 nucleotides line up with TRBD2. V trimming: 1 base; J trimming: 8 bases; junction bases outside the gene matches: 6. The length of the CDR3 is 15 residues. Per germline, CDR1 SGHTA and CDR2 FQGNSA. The CDR3 DNA follows: TGTGCCAGCAGCTTAGAGGCGGGAGGGCGTGATGAGCAGTTCTTC. As protein: CASSLEAGGRDEQFF.

This clonotype has a count of ten or more. The chain couples TRBV7-8 to TRBJ1-2; no reliable D call. The germline CDR1 and CDR2 sequences are SGHVS and FQNEAQ. With 5 bases removed from V and 4 bases from J, the gap between germline ends came to 23 bases. This CDR3 is built from 17 residues. CDR3 residues: CASSNTTFTRKTYGYTF. DNA of the CDR3: TGTGCCAGCAGCAACACTACGTTTACCCGAAAGACCTATGGCTACACCTTC. The whole variable domain, remainder taken from reference TRBV7-8 and TRBJ1-2, is GAGVSQSPRYKVAKRGQDVALRCDPISGHVSLFWYQQALGQGPEFLTYFQNEAQLDKSGLPSDRFFAERPEGSVSTLKIQRTQQEDSAVYLCASSNTTFTRKTYGYTFGSGTRLTVV.

This clonotype was seen at least ten times. This chain connects TRBV6-4 to TRBJ1-2; D unresolved. The germline V gene encodes CDR1 MRHNA and CDR2 SNTAGT. V was trimmed by 5 bases and J by 4 bases, leaving 23 bases between them. The CDR3 is 17 residues long. The CDR3: CASSYQLSHGKTYGYTF. Written as DNA, the CDR3 is TGTGCCAGCAGTTATCAACTCTCACACGGAAAGACCTATGGCTACACCTTC.

Note on this clonotype: A read error may explain this, as a much larger clone is one base away. This chain connects TRBV2 to TRBJ1-4; D not resolved. The length of the CDR3 is 16 residues. Germline V CDR1 and CDR2: SNHLY, FYNNEI. The germline V and J ends were trimmed by 8 bases and 7 bases, with 23 bases remaining between them. Written as DNA, the CDR3 is TGTGCCAGCGGTTTTTTACAGACCAGATTGGGTGAAAAACTGTTTTTT. Translated, it gives CASGFLQTRLGEKLFF.

As for this clonotype: A read error may be the cause here, since a much bigger clone is one base away. The chain has TRBV6-1 and TRBJ1-1; 8 bases match TRBD1. The CDR3 has 14 amino acids. The germline V gene encodes CDR1 MNHNS and CDR2 SASEGT. V lost 3 bases and J lost 4; bases outside the gene matches: 4. The CDR3 sequence is CASSDQGATTEAFF. The CDR3 region has the DNA TGTGCCAGCAGTGACCAGGGGGCGACCACTGAAGCTTTCTTT.